A selection of T cell receptor beta chains follows, all from one sample in a study of blood T cell repertoires in COVID-19. Only in-frame clones appear in the TCRdb table, and some are missing; sequencing was by immunoSEQ multiplex PCR. This sample has some 250,000 clones; over 70% occur once, and the top ten carry around 25%. Source material: peripheral blood. All receptors derive from a man in his forties or fifties with acute or convalescent COVID-19. Both conserved end residues are trimmed from each CDR3. The order of the fields is V gene, J gene, CDR3 protein.

TRBV5-1	TRBJ2-3	ASFEGTSRTDTQY
TRBV19	TRBJ2-1	ASHETLSSYNEQF
TRBV30	TRBJ2-5	AWIPGTGEETQY
TRBV7-2	TRBJ1-2	ASSVENNYGYT
TRBV5-1	TRBJ2-1	ASSIRTTGRDSYNEQF
TRBV12-3/TRBV12-4	TRBJ1-5	ASSGQLNQPQH
TRBV7-9	TRBJ1-1	ASSSQQGFTEAF
TRBV15	TRBJ2-5	ATSRENRVGETQY
TRBV5-8	TRBJ2-2	ASSPGLAGALNTGELF
TRBV5-1	TRBJ2-3	ASSIDSGSPTDTQY
TRBV18	TRBJ1-1	ASSPSGVENTEAF
TRBV7-2	TRBJ2-2	ASSPLSGGSTGELF
TRBV25-1	TRBJ2-1	ASSEGVLGTSEQF
TRBV30	TRBJ1-1	AWSVGQGSTEAF
TRBV3-1/TRBV3-2	TRBJ2-5	ASSLGGAGYEETQY
TRBV2	TRBJ1-1	ASSGQGTLNTEAF
TRBV29-1	TRBJ2-3	STDLAGGQVDTQY
TRBV7-2	TRBJ2-7	ASSRTGTLGEQY
TRBV18	TRBJ2-3	ASSPDRGTDTQY
TRBV7-2	TRBJ2-1	ASSWTSGRNEQF
TRBV5-1	TRBJ2-1	ASSWGTLRDEQF
TRBV3-1/TRBV3-2	TRBJ2-7	ASSQGSSRY
TRBV27	TRBJ1-2	ASSPSRQGFGYT
TRBV14	TRBJ1-3	ASSPRVDTIY
TRBV19	TRBJ2-5	ASRSSGQETQY
TRBV11-3	TRBJ2-3	ASSLESGESSTDTQY
TRBV19	TRBJ1-3	ASAFSSGNTIY
TRBV2	TRBJ1-1	ASTSRGNTEAF
TRBV4-1	TRBJ1-2	ASSQDFLEDYGYT
TRBV5-4	TRBJ1-5	ASSLAGGGQPQH
TRBV5-1	TRBJ1-4	ASSPQEATNEKLF
TRBV4-1	TRBJ1-1	ASSQGMTVRFDTEAF
TRBV27	TRBJ2-2	ASKPGLAGRGSTGELF
TRBV27	TRBJ1-2	ASSHSRERGYT
TRBV9	TRBJ2-3	ASSQQTGTSTDTQY
TRBV19	TRBJ2-1	ASSIRRGYNEQF
TRBV7-2	TRBJ2-7	ASSLVASGKYEQY
TRBV15	TRBJ2-1	ATNAGGSYNEQF
TRBV11-3	TRBJ1-3	ASSDDRVPGNTIY
TRBV5-6	TRBJ1-5	ASSLGGGYSNQPQH
TRBV7-2	TRBJ2-2	ASSLGQGGSGELF
TRBV19	TRBJ1-2	ASSIFAGLVSGSDYGYT